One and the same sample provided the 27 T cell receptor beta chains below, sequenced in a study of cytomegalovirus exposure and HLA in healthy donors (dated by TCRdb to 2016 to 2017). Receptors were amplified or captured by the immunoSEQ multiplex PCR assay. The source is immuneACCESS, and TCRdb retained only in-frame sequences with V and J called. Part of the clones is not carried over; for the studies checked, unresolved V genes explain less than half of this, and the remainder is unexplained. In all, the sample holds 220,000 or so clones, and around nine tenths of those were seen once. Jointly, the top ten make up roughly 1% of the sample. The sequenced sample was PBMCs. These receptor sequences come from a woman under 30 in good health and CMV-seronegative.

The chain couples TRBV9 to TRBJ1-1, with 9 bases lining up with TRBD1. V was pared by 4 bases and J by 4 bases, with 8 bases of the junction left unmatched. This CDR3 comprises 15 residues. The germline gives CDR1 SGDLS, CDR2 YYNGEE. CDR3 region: CASSPRTGEATEAFF. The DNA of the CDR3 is TGTGCCAGCAGCCCCCGGACAGGGGAAGCCACTGAAGCTTTCTTT.

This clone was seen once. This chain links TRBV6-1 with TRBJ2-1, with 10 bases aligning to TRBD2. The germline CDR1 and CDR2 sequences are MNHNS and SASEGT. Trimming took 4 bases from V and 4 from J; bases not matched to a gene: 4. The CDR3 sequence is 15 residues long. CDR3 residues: CASSATSGFYNEQFF. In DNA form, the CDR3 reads TGTGCCAGCAGTGCGACTAGCGGGTTTTACAATGAGCAGTTCTTC.

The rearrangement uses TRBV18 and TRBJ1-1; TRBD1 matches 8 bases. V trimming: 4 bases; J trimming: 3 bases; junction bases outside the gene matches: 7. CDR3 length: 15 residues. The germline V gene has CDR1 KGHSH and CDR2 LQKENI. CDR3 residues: CASSLPTGDYTEAFF. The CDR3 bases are TGTGCCAGCTCACTTCCGACAGGGGACTACACTGAAGCTTTCTTT.

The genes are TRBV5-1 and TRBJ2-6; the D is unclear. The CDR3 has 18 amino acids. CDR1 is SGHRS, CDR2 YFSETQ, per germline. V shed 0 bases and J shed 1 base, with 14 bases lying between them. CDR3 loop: CASSLEGRPGSGANVLTF. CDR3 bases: TGCGCCAGCAGCTTGGAAGGCAGACCAGGTTCTGGGGCCAACGTCCTGACTTTC.

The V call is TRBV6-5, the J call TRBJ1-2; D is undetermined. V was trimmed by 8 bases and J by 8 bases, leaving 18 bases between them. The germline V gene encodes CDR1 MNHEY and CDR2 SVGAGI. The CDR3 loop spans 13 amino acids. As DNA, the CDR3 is TGTGCCAGCCGACCCTCCGAGGTTGTCGGCTACACCTTC. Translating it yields CASRPSEVVGYTF.

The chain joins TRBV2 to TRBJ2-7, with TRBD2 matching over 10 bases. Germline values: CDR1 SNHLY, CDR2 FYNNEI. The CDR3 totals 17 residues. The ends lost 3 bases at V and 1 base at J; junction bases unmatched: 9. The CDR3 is CASSERLAGVRSYEQYF. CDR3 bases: TGTGCCAGCAGTGAGAGGCTAGCGGGAGTCAGATCCTACGAGCAGTACTTC.

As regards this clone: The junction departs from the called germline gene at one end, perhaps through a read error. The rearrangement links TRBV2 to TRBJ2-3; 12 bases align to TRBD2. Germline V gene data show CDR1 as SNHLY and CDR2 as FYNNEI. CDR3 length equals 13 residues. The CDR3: CASSEALSSGRDF. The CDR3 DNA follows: TGTGCCAGCAGTGAAGCGCTTTCTAGCGGGAGGGATTTT.

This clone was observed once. The CDR3 DNA follows: TGTGCCAGTAGTATAGATGTCAGGGATAATCAGCCCCAGCATTTT. Translated: CASSIDVRDNQPQHF. V usage is TRBV19 and J usage is TRBJ1-5; D may be TRBD1 (5 bases). Trimming left V 0 bases short and J 4 bases short, with 10 bases between. Germline CDR1 reads LNHDA; CDR2 reads SQIVND (reference sequence). The CDR3 runs 15 residues.

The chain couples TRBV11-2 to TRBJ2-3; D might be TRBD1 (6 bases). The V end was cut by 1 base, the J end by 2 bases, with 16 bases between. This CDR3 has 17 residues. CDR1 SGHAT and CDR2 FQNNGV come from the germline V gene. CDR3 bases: TGTGCCAGCAGCTTAGGGCTCCAGGGGCGGACCACAGATACGCAGTATTTT. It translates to CASSLGLQGRTTDTQYF.

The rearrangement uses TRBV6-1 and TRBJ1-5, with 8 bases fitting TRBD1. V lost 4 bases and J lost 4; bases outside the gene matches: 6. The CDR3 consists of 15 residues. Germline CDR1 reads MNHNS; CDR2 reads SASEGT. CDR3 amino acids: CASSAQGQGNQPQHF. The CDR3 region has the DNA TGTGCCAGCAGTGCCCAAGGACAGGGAAATCAGCCCCAGCATTTT.

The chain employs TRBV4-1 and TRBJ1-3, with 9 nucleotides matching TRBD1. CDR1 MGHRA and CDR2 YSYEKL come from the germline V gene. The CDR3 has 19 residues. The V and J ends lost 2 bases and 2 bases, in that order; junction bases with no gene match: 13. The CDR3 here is CASSQRDRDLMIPGNTIYF. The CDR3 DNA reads TGCGCCAGCAGCCAACGGGACAGGGATTTGATGATACCTGGAAACACCATATATTTT.

CDR3 DNA: TGTGCCAGCAGTCTAATTCAAGGGGGCTCTAGCACAGATACGCAGTATTTT. Residues: CASSLIQGGSSTDTQYF. This chain uses TRBV28 with TRBJ2-3; 7 nucleotides agree with TRBD1. The J segment lost 0 bases and the V segment lost 5 bases, leaving 11 bases of the junction unmatched. The CDR3 consists of 17 residues. From germline, CDR1 is MDHEN and CDR2 SYDVKM.

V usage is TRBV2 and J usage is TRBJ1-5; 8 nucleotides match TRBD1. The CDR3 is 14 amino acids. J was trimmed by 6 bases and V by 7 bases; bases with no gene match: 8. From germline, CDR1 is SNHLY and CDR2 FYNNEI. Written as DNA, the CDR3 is TGTGCCAGCACAGGGGGCGCCGGGGGTCAGCCCCAGCATTTT. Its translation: CASTGGAGGQPQHF.

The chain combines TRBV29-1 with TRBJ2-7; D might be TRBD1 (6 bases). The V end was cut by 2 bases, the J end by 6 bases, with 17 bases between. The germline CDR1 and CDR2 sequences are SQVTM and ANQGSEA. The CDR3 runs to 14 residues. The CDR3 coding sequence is TGCAGCGTTGAACATCAGGCAGGGGAGAGCGAGCAGTACTTC. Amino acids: CSVEHQAGESEQYF.

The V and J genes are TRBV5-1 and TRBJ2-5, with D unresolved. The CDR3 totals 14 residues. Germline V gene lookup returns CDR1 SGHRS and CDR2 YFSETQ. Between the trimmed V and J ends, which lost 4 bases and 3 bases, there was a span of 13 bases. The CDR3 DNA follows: TGCGCCAGCAGCCGTGACACGCTGGAAGAGACCCAGTACTTC. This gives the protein CASSRDTLEETQYF.

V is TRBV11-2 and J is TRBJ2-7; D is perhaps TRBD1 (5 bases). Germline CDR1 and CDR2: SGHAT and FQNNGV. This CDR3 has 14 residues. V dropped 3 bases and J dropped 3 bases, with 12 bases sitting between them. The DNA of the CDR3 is TGTGCCAGCAGCTTCCCCTCAGACAGCTACGAGCAGTACTTC. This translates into CASSFPSDSYEQYF.

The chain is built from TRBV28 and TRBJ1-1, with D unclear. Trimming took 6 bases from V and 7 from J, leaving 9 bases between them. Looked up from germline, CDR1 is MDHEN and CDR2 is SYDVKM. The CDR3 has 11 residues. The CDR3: CASRRTDEAFF. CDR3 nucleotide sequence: TGTGCCAGCAGACGCACAGATGAAGCTTTCTTT.

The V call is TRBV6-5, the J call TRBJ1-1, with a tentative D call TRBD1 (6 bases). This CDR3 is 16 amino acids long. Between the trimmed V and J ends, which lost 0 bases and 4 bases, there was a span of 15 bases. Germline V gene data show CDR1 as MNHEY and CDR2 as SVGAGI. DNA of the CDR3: TGTGCCAGCAGTTACTCGTCCAGGGGCTTTACCACTGAAGCTTTCTTT. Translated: CASSYSSRGFTTEAFF.

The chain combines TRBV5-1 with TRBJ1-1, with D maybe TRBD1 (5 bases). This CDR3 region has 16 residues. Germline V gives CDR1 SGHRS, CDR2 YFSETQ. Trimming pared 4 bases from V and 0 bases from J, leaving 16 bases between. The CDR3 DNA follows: TGCGCCAGCAGCCCCGGAAGTGGGGCTTTGAACACTGAAGCTTTCTTT. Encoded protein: CASSPGSGALNTEAFF.

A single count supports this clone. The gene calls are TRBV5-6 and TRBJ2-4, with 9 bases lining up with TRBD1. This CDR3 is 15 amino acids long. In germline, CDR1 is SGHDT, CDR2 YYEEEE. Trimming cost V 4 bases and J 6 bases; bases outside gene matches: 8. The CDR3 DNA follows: TGTGCCAGCAGCCGGACAGGGGAGGGAGGAAACATTCAGTACTTC. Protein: CASSRTGEGGNIQYF.

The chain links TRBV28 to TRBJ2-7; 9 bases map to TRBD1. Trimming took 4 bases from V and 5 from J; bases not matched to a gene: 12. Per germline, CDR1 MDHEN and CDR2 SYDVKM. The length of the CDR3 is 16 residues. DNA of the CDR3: TGTGCCAGCAGTTACCATTTTACAGGGGGCGTAAACGAGCAGTACTTC. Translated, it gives CASSYHFTGGVNEQYF.

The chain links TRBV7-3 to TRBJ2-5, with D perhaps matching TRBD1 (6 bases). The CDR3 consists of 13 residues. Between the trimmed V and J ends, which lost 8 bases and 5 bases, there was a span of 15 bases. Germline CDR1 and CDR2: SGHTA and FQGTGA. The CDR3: CASSGAPGETQYF. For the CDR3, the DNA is TGTGCCAGCTCAGGGGCCCCGGGCGAGACCCAGTACTTC.

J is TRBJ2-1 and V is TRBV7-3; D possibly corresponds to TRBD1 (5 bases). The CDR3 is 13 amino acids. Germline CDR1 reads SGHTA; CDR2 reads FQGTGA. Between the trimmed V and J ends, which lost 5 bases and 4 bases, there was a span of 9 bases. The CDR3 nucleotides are TGTGCCAGCAGCCAAGACAGTTACAATGAGCAGTTCTTC. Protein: CASSQDSYNEQFF.

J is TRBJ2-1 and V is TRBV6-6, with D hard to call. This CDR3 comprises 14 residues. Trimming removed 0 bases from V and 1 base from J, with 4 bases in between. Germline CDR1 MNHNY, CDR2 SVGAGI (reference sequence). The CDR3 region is CASSYSPSYNEQFF. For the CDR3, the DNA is TGTGCCAGCAGTTACTCCCCTTCCTACAATGAGCAGTTCTTC.

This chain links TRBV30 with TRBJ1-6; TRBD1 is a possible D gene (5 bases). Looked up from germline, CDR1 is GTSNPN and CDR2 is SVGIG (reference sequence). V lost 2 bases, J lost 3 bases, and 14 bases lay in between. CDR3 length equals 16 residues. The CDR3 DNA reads TGTGCCTGGAGTTTTCCGGGACTTAACTATAATTCACCCCTCCACTTT. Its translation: CAWSFPGLNYNSPLHF.

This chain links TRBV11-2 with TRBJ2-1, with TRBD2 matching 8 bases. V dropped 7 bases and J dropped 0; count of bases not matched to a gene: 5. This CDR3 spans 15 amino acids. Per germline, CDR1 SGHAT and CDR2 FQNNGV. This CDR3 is CASTRLANSYNEQFF. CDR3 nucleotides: TGTGCCAGCACCCGACTAGCGAACTCCTACAATGAGCAGTTCTTC.

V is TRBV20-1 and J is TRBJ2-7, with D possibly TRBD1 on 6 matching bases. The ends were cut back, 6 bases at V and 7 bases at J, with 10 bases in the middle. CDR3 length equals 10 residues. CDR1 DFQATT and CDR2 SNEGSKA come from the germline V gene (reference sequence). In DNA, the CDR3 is TGCAGTGCCTTAGGACAGGAGCAGTACTTC. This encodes CSALGQEQYF.